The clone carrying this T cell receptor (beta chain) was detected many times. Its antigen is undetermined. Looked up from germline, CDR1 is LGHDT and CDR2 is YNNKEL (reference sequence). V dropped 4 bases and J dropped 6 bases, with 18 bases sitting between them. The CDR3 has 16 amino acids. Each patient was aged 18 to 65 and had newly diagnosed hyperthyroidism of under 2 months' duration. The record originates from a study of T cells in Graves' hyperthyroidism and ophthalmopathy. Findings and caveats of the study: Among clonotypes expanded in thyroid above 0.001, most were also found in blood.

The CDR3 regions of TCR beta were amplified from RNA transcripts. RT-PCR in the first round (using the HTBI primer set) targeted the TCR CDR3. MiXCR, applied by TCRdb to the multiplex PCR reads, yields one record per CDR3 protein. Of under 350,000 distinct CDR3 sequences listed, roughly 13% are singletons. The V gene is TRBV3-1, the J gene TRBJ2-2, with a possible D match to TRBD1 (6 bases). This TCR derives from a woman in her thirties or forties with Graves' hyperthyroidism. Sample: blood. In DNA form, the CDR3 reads TGTGCCAGCAGCCTTACACAGGGTAATCGGGCCGGGGAGCTGTTTTTT. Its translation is CASSLTQGNRAGELFF.